This T cell receptor (beta chain) stems from a study of neoadjuvant nivolumab and ipilimumab in lung cancer. As concerns this clone: Its target is unknown.

TCRdb keeps only in-frame clones here, not all; method: immunoSEQ multiplex PCR. Of about 17,000 clones in the sample, around 69% were seen once. Study observations and caveats: Only two of four nivolumab-treated tumors gained richness and clonality by surgery. TCR sequencing covered a small number of samples. Blood richness before therapy tracked richness in tumors resected after neoadjuvant therapy. Compared with tumor-adjacent uninvolved lung, resected tumors showed greater richness and clonality.

The sequencing here drew on tumor tissue, taken after neoadjuvant nivolumab, alone or with ipilimumab, at or shortly before surgery. This TCR was sampled from an adult with non-small cell lung cancer.

CDR3 sequence reads: CASSEGTLGGETQYF. CDR3 sequence (DNA): TGTGCCAGCAGTGAAGGGACGCTCGGGGGGGAGACCCAGTACTTC. The chain recombines TRBV2 with TRBJ2-5; 7 bases are a match to TRBD2. Germline CDR1 SNHLY, CDR2 FYNNEI. The CDR3 sequence is 15 residues long. V shed 1 base and J 5 bases; nucleotides not matched to a gene: 7.